Following are 20 T cell receptor beta chains from one sample sequenced in a study of cytomegalovirus exposure and HLA in healthy donors. 13 Jbeta primers and 60 Vbeta primers were used for the PCR. The method was immunoSEQ multiplex PCR; TCRdb's version includes in-frame clones alone and lacks a portion of them. The sample shows 95,000 to 150,000 clones, approximately 66% of them seen only once. Sample: PBMCs. These receptors originate from a woman aged 35 to 49 in good health and CMV-seropositive.

This clone has just one count. V usage is TRBV19 and J usage is TRBJ2-2; possibly TRBD1 for D (6 bases). This CDR3 has 12 residues. Germline assignment: CDR1 LNHDA and CDR2 SQIVND (reference sequence). V lost 5 bases and J lost 5, with 6 bases in between. The CDR3: CASSQGTGELFF. CDR3 nucleotides: TGTGCCAGTAGTCAGGGGACCGGGGAGCTGTTTTTT.

This sequence joins TRBV28 and TRBJ2-7; D uncertain. Trimming pared 3 bases from V and 0 bases from J, leaving 15 bases between. The CDR3 spans 16 residues. Germline V gene lookup returns CDR1 MDHEN and CDR2 SYDVKM. CDR3 in DNA: TGTGCCAGCAGTTTCCTTCCAGACTGGAGCTCCTACGAGCAGTACTTC. Its translation: CASSFLPDWSSYEQYF.

This clone was observed a handful of times. J is TRBJ2-7 and V is TRBV28; 10 bases agree with TRBD2. CDR3 length: 14 amino acids. Germline V CDR1 and CDR2: MDHEN, SYDVKM. The trim removed 3 bases at V and 4 bases at J, leaving 3 bases unmatched. The CDR3 bases are TGTGCCAGCAGTTTTCCTAGCGGGAGATACGAGCAGTACTTC. This gives the protein CASSFPSGRYEQYF.

The V and J genes are TRBV6-5 and TRBJ2-2; possible D gene TRBD1, 5 bases. V gave up 7 bases and J gave up 7 bases, with 16 bases separating them. The CDR3 is 14 amino acids. Per germline, CDR1 MNHEY and CDR2 SVGAGI. As DNA, the CDR3 is TGTGCCAGCAACCTCCGGACAAACGTCGGGGAGCTGTTTTTT. It encodes CASNLRTNVGELFF.

This clone has a handful of counts. The V and J genes are TRBV28 and TRBJ2-3; 8 nucleotides align to TRBD1. Trimming removed 10 bases from V and 1 base from J; junction bases left unmatched: 7. In germline, CDR1 is MDHEN, CDR2 SYDVKM. The CDR3 has 14 residues. This CDR3 is CATQGAYRTDTQYF. The CDR3 region has the DNA TGTGCCACTCAGGGGGCCTATCGCACAGATACGCAGTATTTT.

This chain links TRBV5-6 with TRBJ2-7, with D possibly TRBD1 on 5 matching bases. Germline CDR1 reads SGHDT; CDR2 reads YYEEEE. This CDR3 has 15 amino acids. The V and J ends lost 0 bases and 0 bases respectively, with 10 bases between them. DNA for the CDR3: TGTGCCAGCAGCTTGGAACAGGACCCCTCCTACGAGCAGTACTTC. It is translated as CASSLEQDPSYEQYF.

The chain couples TRBV10-3 to TRBJ2-5; 8 positions agree with TRBD2. Germline loops: CDR1 ENHRY, CDR2 SYGVKD. V shed 5 bases, J shed 4 bases, and the junction held 9 bases outside the gene matches. The CDR3 spans 15 residues. The CDR3 loop is CAISPRAGGIETQYF. CDR3 coding DNA: TGTGCCATCAGTCCACGGGCGGGGGGAATAGAGACCCAGTACTTC.

In nucleotides, the CDR3 is TGTGCCAGCAGTGAAGGGACAGGGGAGAGGTACGAGCAGTACTTC. Its protein is CASSEGTGERYEQYF. The chain joins TRBV6-1 to TRBJ2-7, with 9 bases matching TRBD1. This CDR3 is 15 amino acids long. The V gene end was trimmed by 1 base and the J gene end by 4 bases; junction bases not matched to a gene: 5. Germline V gene lookup returns CDR1 MNHNS and CDR2 SASEGT.

This chain links TRBV2 with TRBJ1-2, with D unclear. The germline gives CDR1 SNHLY, CDR2 FYNNEI. The length of the CDR3 is 13 residues. V was cut by 2 bases and J by 0 bases, with 4 bases left in between. The CDR3, as DNA: TGTGCCAGCAGTGAAATAGCTAACTATGGCTACACCTTC. Protein: CASSEIANYGYTF.

This clone was counted only a few times. The rearrangement uses TRBV6-1 and TRBJ2-2; 7 bases match TRBD1. Trimming at V came to 5 bases and at J to 6 bases, leaving 9 bases not matched to a gene. This CDR3 is 15 amino acids long. Germline CDR1 and CDR2: MNHNS and SASEGT. CDR3 coding DNA: TGTGCCAGCAGTCGGGACAGCAACGGGGCCGGGGAGCTGTTTTTT. Protein: CASSRDSNGAGELFF.

This rearrangement joins TRBV19 to TRBJ2-3; D remains ambiguous. The germline V gene encodes CDR1 LNHDA and CDR2 SQIVND (reference sequence). This CDR3 region has 12 residues. V was clipped by 5 bases and J by 4 bases, with 7 bases between them. Here the CDR3 reads CASSFPSDTQYF. The CDR3 coding sequence is TGTGCCAGTAGTTTCCCGTCAGATACGCAGTATTTT.

The gene calls are TRBV28 and TRBJ1-5; the D gene is possibly TRBD1 (6 bases). CDR1 is MDHEN, CDR2 SYDVKM, per germline. Trimming took 4 bases from V and 1 from J, leaving 17 bases between them. The CDR3 has 17 amino acids. CDR3 residues: CASSSSSGVWSNQPQHF. The CDR3 coding sequence is TGTGCCAGCAGTTCATCTTCAGGGGTCTGGAGCAATCAGCCCCAGCATTTT.

In this sample, this clone turned up once. V is TRBV6-1 and J is TRBJ1-5; the D is unclear. Germline-derived CDR1 and CDR2 are MNHNS and SASEGT. V lost 6 bases to trimming and J lost 4 bases, with 16 bases between them. This CDR3 is built from 15 residues. CDR3 sequence reads: CASSIQRSGNQPQHF. In DNA, the CDR3 is TGTGCCAGCAGCATACAAAGATCGGGGAATCAGCCCCAGCATTTT.

The chain uses TRBV5-6 and TRBJ1-6; no clear D. The ends were cut back, 3 bases at V and 7 bases at J, with 17 bases in the middle. The germline CDR1 and CDR2 sequences are SGHDT and YYEEEE. The CDR3 covers 16 residues. CDR3: CASSSPGMGQNSPLHF. The CDR3 nucleotides read TGTGCCAGCAGCTCCCCCGGGATGGGCCAGAATTCACCCCTCCACTTT.

This chain connects TRBV19 to TRBJ2-7; no reliable D call. The CDR3 length is 13 residues. The germline gives CDR1 LNHDA, CDR2 SQIVND (reference sequence). V was trimmed by 3 bases and J by 3 bases, leaving 9 bases between them. As DNA, the CDR3 is TGTGCCAGTAGTATGGAGCGAGGCTACGAGCAGTACTTC. Encoded protein: CASSMERGYEQYF. Variable domain in full (rest from reference TRBV19 and TRBJ2-7): DGGITQSPKYLFRKEGQNVTLSCEQNLNHDAMYWYRQDPGQGLRLIYYSQIVNDFQKGDIAEGYSVSREKKESFPLTVTSAQKNPTAFYLCASSMERGYEQYFGPGTRLTVT.

The chain joins TRBV18 to TRBJ1-5, with 10 bases aligning to TRBD1. J gave up 6 bases and V 3 bases, and 8 bases lay outside the gene matches. The CDR3 length is 16 residues. CDR1 is KGHSH, CDR2 LQKENI, per germline. The CDR3 protein is CASSPSGTGDSQPQHF. CDR3 DNA sequence: TGTGCCAGCTCACCGTCCGGGACAGGGGACAGTCAGCCCCAGCATTTT.

This chain uses TRBV6-5 with TRBJ2-7; 8 positions match TRBD1. J lost 6 bases, V lost 4 bases, and 14 bases had no gene match. This CDR3 has 16 amino acids. Per the germline V gene, CDR1 is MNHEY and CDR2 is SVGAGI. CDR3 amino acids: CASSLLFGQGLSEQYF. CDR3 coding DNA: TGTGCCAGCAGTTTACTGTTCGGACAGGGTTTATCCGAGCAGTACTTC.

The table lists this clone with a few counts. V gene TRBV5-4 combines with J gene TRBJ2-1; D possibly corresponds to TRBD2 (6 bases). Trimming shortened V by 1 base and J by 3 bases, and 11 bases separated the two germline ends. Per germline, CDR1 SGHNT and CDR2 YYREEE (reference sequence). The CDR3 runs 15 residues. The CDR3 nucleotides read TGTGCCAGCAGCTTGCGCGGGACCTACTACAATGAGCAGTTCTTC. Translation gives CASSLRGTYYNEQFF.

To note about this clone: This sample also contains other DNA sequences that code for the same CDR3. The chain carries TRBV5-4 and TRBJ1-3, with 10 bases aligning to TRBD1. Germline V gene lookup returns CDR1 SGHNT and CDR2 YYREEE (reference sequence). Unmatched junction bases numbered 14, after V lost 5 bases and J lost 3 bases. There are 18 residues in the CDR3. CDR3: CASSSARTTGGFGNTIYF. The CDR3, as DNA: TGTGCCAGCAGTTCTGCTCGCACGACAGGGGGCTTTGGAAACACCATATATTTT.

This clone was counted between two and nine times. This rearrangement joins TRBV30 to TRBJ1-6; unclear D gene. Germline lookup yields CDR1 GTSNPN and CDR2 SVGIG (reference sequence). Trimming stripped 2 bases from V and 5 bases from J, with 7 bases between. The CDR3 has 13 residues. DNA of the CDR3: TGTGCCTGGAGTTCGACTGATAATTCACCCCTCCACTTT. As protein: CAWSSTDNSPLHF.